The rows below give T cell receptor beta chains drawn from one sample of a study of blood T cell repertoires in COVID-19. Assay: immunoSEQ multiplex PCR; the TCRdb copy retains only in-frame clones and omits some. The sample records some 190,000 clones, approximately 91% being singletons. The sequenced sample was peripheral blood. All receptors come from a man aged 25-45 years with acute or convalescent COVID-19. The CDR3 runs from the conserved cysteine through the conserved F or W. D genes are given only for firm matches. Size tells how often a clone was seen (once, few, many) or the class of an expanded clone, and some rows leave it out.

J gene: TRBJ1-6; CDR3 length: 14; D gene: NA; V gene: TRBV9; clone size: NA; CDR3 DNA: TGTGCCAGCAGCGTAGCTACGGGAAATTCACCCCTCCACTTT; CDR3 protein: CASSVATGNSPLHF
J gene: TRBJ2-1; CDR3 length: 17; D gene: NA; V gene: TRBV5-1; clone size: once; CDR3 DNA: TGCGCCAGCAGCCCGGTGGTAGCGGACCCCTCCTACAATGAGCAGTTCTTC; CDR3 protein: CASSPVVADPSYNEQFF
J gene: TRBJ2-1; CDR3 length: 15; D gene: TRBD2; V gene: TRBV5-4; clone size: NA; CDR3 DNA: TGTGCCAGCAGCTATGCTAGGACTAGCGGGAGGAAGCAGTTCTTC; CDR3 protein: CASSYARTSGRKQFF
J gene: TRBJ2-3; CDR3 length: 17; D gene: TRBD2; V gene: TRBV10-1; clone size: NA; CDR3 DNA: TGCGCCAGCAGTGACCCTCCCGGGACTAGCGGCCCAGATACGCAGTATTTT; CDR3 protein: CASSDPPGTSGPDTQYF
J gene: TRBJ2-1; CDR3 length: 17; D gene: NA; V gene: TRBV5-1; clone size: once; CDR3 DNA: TGCGCCAGCAGCTCAGTTCTGTTGGGGAGCTCCTACAATGAGCAGTTCTTC; CDR3 protein: CASSSVLLGSSYNEQFF
J gene: TRBJ1-6; CDR3 length: 18; D gene: TRBD1; V gene: TRBV28; clone size: NA; CDR3 DNA: TGTGCCAGCAGTTCCTTTAGGACAGGAGGCTCCTATAATTCACCCCTCCACTTT; CDR3 protein: CASSSFRTGGSYNSPLHF
J gene: TRBJ1-5; CDR3 length: 19; D gene: TRBD1; V gene: TRBV28; clone size: NA; CDR3 DNA: TGTGCCAGCAGTTCGGCGGACAGGGGGCGCCCCTATAGCAATCAGCCCCAGCATTTT; CDR3 protein: CASSSADRGRPYSNQPQHF
J gene: TRBJ2-7; CDR3 length: 12; D gene: TRBD1; V gene: TRBV15; clone size: once; CDR3 DNA: TGTGCCACCAGCCGGGACAGCTACGAGCAGTACTTC; CDR3 protein: CATSRDSYEQYF
J gene: TRBJ1-1; CDR3 length: 13; D gene: TRBD1; V gene: TRBV12-3/TRBV12-4; clone size: NA; CDR3 DNA: TGTGCCAGCAGCCGGACAGGGGGCACTGAAGCTTTCTTT; CDR3 protein: CASSRTGGTEAFF
J gene: TRBJ2-1; CDR3 length: 12; D gene: NA; V gene: TRBV18; clone size: once; CDR3 DNA: TGTGCCAGCTCACCACCGTCTAGCAAGCAGTTCTTC; CDR3 protein: CASSPPSSKQFF
J gene: TRBJ1-1; CDR3 length: 15; D gene: NA; V gene: TRBV30; clone size: NA; CDR3 DNA: TGTGCCTGGAGTGTACGGATAGCTCCGAACACTGAAGCTTTCTTT; CDR3 protein: CAWSVRIAPNTEAFF
J gene: TRBJ2-7; CDR3 length: 12; D gene: NA; V gene: TRBV30; clone size: NA; CDR3 DNA: TGTGCCTGGATCCGCGGTCCCTACGAGCAGTACTTC; CDR3 protein: CAWIRGPYEQYF
J gene: TRBJ1-4; CDR3 length: 15; D gene: NA; V gene: TRBV4-2; clone size: NA; CDR3 DNA: TGTGCCAGCAGCCAACAGGGACATTTCAATGAAAAACTGTTTTTT; CDR3 protein: CASSQQGHFNEKLFF
J gene: TRBJ2-1; CDR3 length: 15; D gene: NA; V gene: TRBV5-1; clone size: NA; CDR3 DNA: TGCGCCAGCAGCTTTAGGGGAACCTCCTACAATGAGCAGTTCTTC; CDR3 protein: CASSFRGTSYNEQFF
J gene: TRBJ2-1; CDR3 length: 15; D gene: TRBD2; V gene: TRBV10-1; clone size: NA; CDR3 DNA: TGCGCCAGCAGTGAGTTTGGGACTAGATTTGATGAGCAGTTCTTC; CDR3 protein: CASSEFGTRFDEQFF
J gene: TRBJ2-3; CDR3 length: 16; D gene: NA; V gene: TRBV7-2; clone size: NA; CDR3 DNA: TGTGCCAGCAGCTTTCGTCGGGAGTCCGGTACAGATACGCAGTATTTT; CDR3 protein: CASSFRRESGTDTQYF
J gene: TRBJ2-2; CDR3 length: 15; D gene: NA; V gene: TRBV5-1; clone size: NA; CDR3 DNA: TGCGCCAGCAGCTTGGGACTAGTTGGCACCGGGGAGCTGTTTTTT; CDR3 protein: CASSLGLVGTGELFF
J gene: TRBJ1-2; CDR3 length: 13; D gene: NA; V gene: TRBV28; clone size: NA; CDR3 DNA: TGTGCCAGCAGTTCTAGTACGTTCTATGGCTACACCTTC; CDR3 protein: CASSSSTFYGYTF
J gene: TRBJ1-1; CDR3 length: 15; D gene: TRBD1; V gene: TRBV30; clone size: NA; CDR3 DNA: TGTGCCTGGAGTGTACCCACAGGGGCAAACACTGAAGCTTTCTTT; CDR3 protein: CAWSVPTGANTEAFF
J gene: TRBJ2-2; CDR3 length: 17; D gene: TRBD1; V gene: TRBV11-2; clone size: NA; CDR3 DNA: TGTGCCAGCAGCTTAGATTCGCAGGGGGCTAGGACCGGGGAGCTGTTTTTT; CDR3 protein: CASSLDSQGARTGELFF
J gene: TRBJ2-2; CDR3 length: 15; D gene: NA; V gene: TRBV6-5; clone size: NA; CDR3 DNA: TGTGCCAGCAGTTACTCTGGGACACACACCGGGGAGCTGTTTTTT; CDR3 protein: CASSYSGTHTGELFF
J gene: TRBJ1-6; CDR3 length: 15; D gene: NA; V gene: TRBV27; clone size: NA; CDR3 DNA: TGTGCCAGCAGGGCTCCGTTGTGGGAGGGGTCACCCCTCCACTTT; CDR3 protein: CASRAPLWEGSPLHF
J gene: TRBJ2-7; CDR3 length: 12; D gene: NA; V gene: TRBV5-6; clone size: NA; CDR3 DNA: TGTGCCAGCAGCCGCGAGACATACGAGCAGTACTTC; CDR3 protein: CASSRETYEQYF
J gene: TRBJ2-3; CDR3 length: 16; D gene: TRBD2; V gene: TRBV4-1; clone size: NA; CDR3 DNA: TGCGCCAGCAGCCAAGGTCCTAGCGGGGGCACAGATACGCAGTATTTT; CDR3 protein: CASSQGPSGGTDTQYF
J gene: TRBJ1-1; CDR3 length: 12; D gene: NA; V gene: TRBV15; clone size: NA; CDR3 DNA: TGTGCCACCAGCAGAAACCACAAGGAAGCTTTCTTT; CDR3 protein: CATSRNHKEAFF
J gene: TRBJ1-1; CDR3 length: 15; D gene: NA; V gene: TRBV28; clone size: NA; CDR3 DNA: TGTGCCAGCAGTTTCCCGAAAGGGGGTACCACTGAAGCTTTCTTT; CDR3 protein: CASSFPKGGTTEAFF
J gene: TRBJ1-2; CDR3 length: 14; D gene: NA; V gene: TRBV9; clone size: NA; CDR3 DNA: TGTGCCAGCAGCGTAGGCAGGCCCAACTATGGCTACACCTTC; CDR3 protein: CASSVGRPNYGYTF